Reported below is one TCR beta chain. Its antigen is undetermined. Trimming took 4 bases from V and 8 from J; bases not matched to a gene: 9. The CDR3 has 15 residues. Looked up from germline, CDR1 is SGHRS and CDR2 is YFSETQ. The assay was immunoSEQ multiplex PCR, and TCRdb's table has in-frame clones only and misses some. The table records around 100,000 clones, roughly 92% of them present only once. The entry originates in a study of T cell repertoires and HLA-DP antigens. Study findings and constraints: Clones undetected before culture averaged around 36% against one allele and 50.6% against the other.

The sequence was collected from a woman younger than 30 in good health and CMV-seronegative. The chain employs TRBV5-1 and TRBJ2-3, with 11 bases identical to TRBD2. The source material was CD4+ T cells from PBMCs. CDR3 nucleotide sequence: TGCGCCAGCAGCCCGGGACTAGCGGCTATTGGTACGCAGTATTTT. Translation gives CASSPGLAAIGTQYF.